These 6 T cell receptor beta chains share one sample of origin, sequenced in a study of human T cells and chemical hapten exposure. Time point meaning: patch test 3, about 24 weeks after DPC sensitization. As to treatment: therapeutic diphenylcyclopropenone sensitization with weekly scalp DPC. Someone pulled total RNA out of unfractionated whole blood. TCRdb reanalysed the RACE reads using MiXCR and keeps one entry per CDR3 protein. The table shows over 35,000 distinct CDR3 sequences, with about 13% occurring only once. Sequenced here: whole blood, sampled in connection with sensitization to the hapten diphenylcyclopropenone (DPC). Every receptor here comes from a woman in her forties with alopecia areata. Some clones in this sample may be carry-over from other donors' samples.

This clonotype came up a few times. The CDR3 is CAISEGTSSYNEQFF. Here the CDR3 DNA reads TGTGCCATCAGTGAAGGGACTAGCTCCTACAATGAGCAGTTCTTC. The chain combines TRBV10-3 with TRBJ2-1, with TRBD2 matching 8 bases. Germline CDR1 is ENHRY and CDR2 is SYGVKD. There are 15 residues in the CDR3. The V and J ends lost 3 bases and 0 bases, in that order; junction bases with no gene match: 1.

A few counts support this clonotype. The rearrangement uses TRBV29-1 and TRBJ2-5, with 9 bases that match TRBD1. CDR1 and CDR2 from the germline V gene are SQVTM and ANQGSEA. V trimming: 7 bases; J trimming: 5 bases; junction bases outside the gene matches: 8. This CDR3 has 13 amino acids. CDR3 sequence (DNA): TGCAGCGGGAGGACAGGGGTGGGGGAGACCCAGTACTTC. Translated, it gives CSGRTGVGETQYF.

This clonotype was recorded a few times. This chain connects TRBV18 to TRBJ2-7; D may be TRBD1 or TRBD2 (5 bases each). Germline V lookup: CDR1 KGHSH, CDR2 LQKENI. The CDR3 totals 13 residues. Trimming removed 2 bases at V and 7 bases at J, with 12 bases between. The CDR3 coding sequence is TGTGCCAGCTCACCAACCCGGGGCGGGGAGCAGTACTTC. It codes for CASSPTRGGEQYF.

This clonotype occurred many times. The J gene is TRBJ1-5, the V gene TRBV19; 7 bases are a match to TRBD1. CDR1 LNHDA and CDR2 SQIVND come from the germline V gene (reference sequence). The CDR3 totals 15 residues. V shed 7 bases, J shed 6 bases, and the junction held 12 bases outside the gene matches. The CDR3: CASTIRQGGGQPQHF. In nucleotides, the CDR3 is TGTGCCAGTACCATTCGACAGGGTGGTGGTCAGCCCCAGCATTTT.

This clonotype was observed many times. V usage is TRBV29-1 and J usage is TRBJ1-5; TRBD1 agrees at 9 bases. CDR1 is SQVTM, CDR2 ANQGSEA, per germline. V shed 6 bases, J shed 6 bases, and the junction held 3 bases outside the gene matches. CDR3 size: 12 residues. The CDR3 DNA reads as TGCAGCGTCGGACAGGGGCGTCAGCCCCAGCATTTT. Amino acid sequence: CSVGQGRQPQHF.

V and J are TRBV28 and TRBJ1-2; weak D call: TRBD1 (5 bases). The length of the CDR3 is 13 residues. Germline values: CDR1 MDHEN, CDR2 SYDVKM. V was cut by 5 bases and J by 8 bases, with 15 bases left in between. The CDR3 loop reads CASSNTGVSGYTF. CDR3 nucleotide sequence: TGTGCCAGCAGTAATACAGGAGTGTCGGGCTACACCTTC.